These T cell receptor beta chains were read from a single sample in a study of cytomegalovirus exposure and HLA in healthy donors. Clones were read by immunoSEQ multiplex PCR, and TCRdb kept only the in-frame ones, dropping some. The top ten clones hold less than 2.5% of a sample with some 140,000 clones, around 84% of them seen once. The sample taken for sequencing was PBMCs. The origin of the receptors is a human donor in good health. CDR3s include the opening cysteine and the closing phenylalanine or tryptophan. A D gene is named only where the DNA matches it firmly. A row's size may be missing; if present it is once, few, many or a size class.

j_gene	v_gene	abundance	d_gene	CDR3aa	CDR3nt
TRBJ1-2	TRBV28	.	.	CASSYPGSYGYTF	TGTGCCAGCAGTTATCCAGGGTCCTATGGCTACACCTTC
TRBJ1-2	TRBV6-5	.	.	CASREGLYGYTF	TGTGCCAGCAGGGAGGGTCTCTATGGCTACACCTTC
TRBJ1-1	TRBV6-1	once	.	CASSEVRGTEAFF	TGTGCCAGCAGTGAAGTCAGGGGAACTGAAGCTTTCTTT
TRBJ1-2	TRBV27	once	.	CASAHRGGAGYGYTF	TGTGCCAGTGCCCACCGTGGGGGGGCGGGGTATGGCTACACCTTC
TRBJ2-3	TRBV5-1	.	TRBD2	CASSPGGGTDTQYF	TGCGCCAGCAGCCCCGGCGGGGGGACGGATACGCAGTATTTT
TRBJ1-2	TRBV5-1	.	.	CASSLIQQGIAHGYTF	TGCGCCAGCAGCTTGATCCAACAGGGAATCGCGCATGGCTACACCTTC
TRBJ2-3	TRBV27	.	TRBD1	CASRRNLGQANTDTQYF	TGTGCCAGCAGAAGAAATTTGGGACAGGCCAACACAGATACGCAGTATTTT
TRBJ1-1	TRBV6-1	.	.	CASSEPAGNTEAFF	TGTGCCAGCAGTGAACCCGCGGGGAACACTGAAGCTTTCTTT
TRBJ2-3	TRBV9	few	TRBD2	CASSGGRVTDTQYF	TGTGCCAGCAGCGGCGGGAGGGTAACAGATACGCAGTATTTT
TRBJ1-2	TRBV28	.	TRBD1	CASSLTGQGEDYGYTF	TGTGCCAGCAGTTTAACAGGACAGGGAGAAGATTATGGCTACACCTTC
TRBJ1-1	TRBV25-1	few	TRBD1	CASSRQGAATEAFF	TGTGCCAGCAGTCGACAGGGGGCGGCCACTGAAGCTTTCTTT
TRBJ1-5	TRBV2	.	.	CASSSPGQGSQPQHF	TGTGCCAGCAGCAGCCCGGGACAAGGAAGTCAGCCCCAGCATTTT